Below are 2 T cell receptor beta chains sequenced from a single sample in a study of a mutant IDH1 vaccine in newly diagnosed glioma. Time point reported: week 11, during vaccination. Every vaccination contained 300 ug of the mutant IDH1 20-mer peptide and was paired with topical imiquimod. Their antigens remain unidentified. Assay: immunoSEQ multiplex PCR; the TCRdb copy retains only in-frame clones and omits some. Among some 64,000 clones listed, roughly 80% were seen once. The starting material was PBMCs, obtained from a glioma patient whose treatment included an IDH1 peptide vaccine. The receptors were sampled from a man aged 50-60 years with glioma.

This clone was observed a few times. V and J are TRBV19 and TRBJ1-5; D remains ambiguous. Per germline, CDR1 LNHDA and CDR2 SQIVND (reference sequence). The CDR3 extends over 13 amino acids. V shed 0 bases and J shed 5 bases, with 5 bases lying between them. Here the CDR3 reads CASSIDRYQPQHF. The CDR3 bases are TGTGCCAGTAGTATAGATCGGTATCAGCCCCAGCATTTT. Full variable domain (outside the CDR3, taken from reference TRBV19 and TRBJ1-5): DGGITQSPKYLFRKEGQNVTLSCEQNLNHDAMYWYRQDPGQGLRLIYYSQIVNDFQKGDIAEGYSVSREKKESFPLTVTSAQKNPTAFYLCASSIDRYQPQHFGDGTRLSIL.

The chain recombines TRBV7-6 with TRBJ2-6; unclear D gene. Trimming shortened V by 4 bases and J by 0 bases, and 13 bases separated the two germline ends. Germline V CDR1 and CDR2: SGHVS, FNYEAQ. There are 17 residues in the CDR3. The DNA for the CDR3 is TGTGCCAGCAGCTCCACCGGACCGCTCTCTGGGGCCAACGTCCTGACTTTC. The encoded protein is CASSSTGPLSGANVLTF.